The 20 T cell receptor beta chains below come from one sample, sequenced in a study of T-cell reconstitution after alpha-beta-depleted transplantation in children. Library preparation (for TCRbeta) was performed with unique molecular identifiers. One entry per CDR3 protein results from TCRdb running MiXCR on the PCR reads. The table includes approximately 430,000 distinct CDR3 sequences, around 15% detected once. The specimen comprised PBMCs, mostly from graft donor cells, sampled 360 days after TCRalphabeta/CD19-depleted stem cell transplant. The receptors stem from a boy under two years old who had a stem cell transplant for Wiskott-Aldrich syndrome, so the T cells may come from the graft donor.

This clonotype was seen at least ten times. The chain joins TRBV7-2 to TRBJ2-7; 14 bases are shared with TRBD2. The CDR3 has 17 amino acids. Germline V lookup: CDR1 SGHTA, CDR2 FQGNSA. The V gene end was trimmed by 5 bases and the J gene end by 0 bases; junction bases not matched to a gene: 6. The CDR3 nucleotides read TGTGCCAGCAGCCCTCCCGGACTAGCGGGAGGCTCCTACGAGCAGTACTTC. Translating it yields CASSPPGLAGGSYEQYF.

To note about this clonotype: One end of the junction varies from germline; a read error may be responsible. This sequence joins TRBV29-1 and TRBJ1-1; no reliable D call. The CDR3 has 12 residues. CDR1 and CDR2 (germline): SQVTM, ANQGSEA. The CDR3 loop is CSVQPSNTVAFF. CDR3 bases: TGCAGCGTTCAACCTTCGAACACTGTAGCTTTCTTT.

This clonotype has more than one count but fewer than ten. The chain combines TRBV5-1 with TRBJ2-3; TRBD1 agrees at 9 bases. Trimming at V came to 5 bases and at J to 1 base, leaving 5 bases not matched to a gene. The germline V gene has CDR1 SGHRS and CDR2 YFSETQ. The CDR3 runs 15 residues. This CDR3 is CASSRDRAGTDTQYF. Here the CDR3 DNA reads TGCGCCAGCAGTCGGGACAGGGCGGGCACAGATACGCAGTATTTT.

This chain joins TRBV4-1 and TRBJ2-7, with TRBD2 matching over 10 bases. CDR1 MGHRA and CDR2 YSYEKL come from the germline V gene. The V segment lost 2 bases and the J segment 2 bases; nucleotides outside the gene matches: 6. The CDR3 contains 16 residues. CDR3 in DNA: TGCGCCAGCAGCCAAAGTAGCGGGGGGCTCGCCTACGAGCAGTACTTC. It codes for CASSQSSGGLAYEQYF.

This clonotype has more than one count but fewer than ten. V is TRBV6-5 and J is TRBJ2-6, with D tentatively TRBD1 (6 bases). V was clipped by 4 bases and J by 0 bases, with 10 bases between them. The CDR3 runs to 16 residues. Germline CDR1 and CDR2: MNHEY and SVGAGI. The CDR3 nucleotides are TGTGCCAGCAGTTCTCCGGGACACTCTGGGGCCAACGTCCTGACTTTC. It encodes CASSSPGHSGANVLTF.

V and J are TRBV20-1 and TRBJ2-3; D is undetermined. V was cut by 4 bases and J by 1 base, with 9 bases left in between. In germline, CDR1 is DFQATT, CDR2 SNEGSKA (reference sequence). CDR3 length equals 13 residues. This CDR3 reads CSANYGGTDTQYF. DNA of the CDR3: TGCAGTGCTAACTATGGGGGCACAGATACGCAGTATTTT.

This clonotype has just a few counts. V and J are TRBV4-1 and TRBJ1-2, with 7 bases that match TRBD1. V gave up 5 bases and J gave up 3 bases; unmatched junction bases: 12. This CDR3 spans 16 amino acids. Germline CDR1 MGHRA, CDR2 YSYEKL. CDR3 in amino acids: CASSAPSRGTDYGYTF. The CDR3 region has the DNA TGCGCCAGCAGCGCCCCATCTAGGGGGACAGACTATGGCTACACCTTC.

This clonotype has just a few counts. V is TRBV12-3 or TRBV12-4 and J is TRBJ2-7, with TRBD2 as a possible D gene (6 bases). The CDR3 consists of 17 residues. V lost 3 bases, J lost 0 bases, and 18 bases lay in between. CDR3 amino acids: CASSFTMVGLHSYEQYF. The CDR3 nucleotides read TGTGCCAGCAGTTTTACAATGGTGGGACTGCACTCCTACGAGCAGTACTTC.

The J gene is TRBJ2-1, the V gene TRBV7-9, with D possibly matching TRBD2 (6 bases). Trimming took off 1 base at V and 3 bases at J, with 13 bases between the two ends. Germline values: CDR1 SEHNR, CDR2 FQNEAQ (reference sequence). This CDR3 contains 16 residues. The CDR3, as DNA: TGTGCCAGCAGCTTAGAGGGAGGCAGGGTCTACAATGAGCAGTTCTTC. It codes for CASSLEGGRVYNEQFF.

V is TRBV12-2 and J is TRBJ2-4; no DNA check was done on the table's D call, TRBD2. TRBV12-2 has pseudogene status. The CDR3 runs to 12 residues. The CDR3 spells CAEDWAKNIQYF. The CDR3 coding sequence is TGTGCCGAGGACTGGGCCAAAAACATTCAGTACTTC.

V usage is TRBV12-3 or TRBV12-4 and J usage is TRBJ2-1; D might be TRBD1 (6 bases). The CDR3 loop spans 14 amino acids. The V gene lost 5 bases and the J gene lost 8 bases, with 16 bases spanning the gap. The DNA of the CDR3 is TGTGCCAGCAGTCAGGGGTCGTGGCGTTATGAGCAGTTCTTC. Translating gives CASSQGSWRYEQFF.

The CDR3 here is CASSLVIATSGRFNEQFF. The CDR3 bases are TGTGCCAGCAGTTTAGTCATAGCGACTAGCGGGAGGTTTAATGAGCAGTTCTTC. The chain employs TRBV27 and TRBJ2-1; the match to TRBD2 covers 13 bases. The germline CDR1 and CDR2 sequences are MNHEY and SMNVEV (reference sequence). V dropped 2 bases and J dropped 7; count of bases not matched to a gene: 11. The CDR3 consists of 18 residues.

The chain recombines TRBV5-1 with TRBJ2-5; 7 bases agree with TRBD2. The germline CDR1 and CDR2 sequences are SGHRS and YFSETQ. The CDR3 runs 15 residues. With V trimmed by 1 base and J by 2 bases, 5 bases remained unmatched. The CDR3, as DNA: TGCGCCAGCAGCTTGAGCGGGATCCTACAAGAGACCCAGTACTTC. Residues: CASSLSGILQETQYF.

This clonotype was seen more than once but under ten times. V is TRBV9 and J is TRBJ2-3; TRBD2 aligns across 9 bases. CDR3 length: 15 amino acids. Germline CDR1 reads SGDLS; CDR2 reads YYNGEE. The trim removed 0 bases at V and 6 bases at J, leaving 5 bases unmatched. The CDR3 loop is CASSVVAGVGDTQYF. DNA of the CDR3: TGTGCCAGCAGCGTAGTAGCGGGAGTAGGCGATACGCAGTATTTT.

This sequence joins TRBV20-1 and TRBJ2-7; 13 bases match TRBD2. Germline V gene data show CDR1 as DFQATT and CDR2 as SNEGSKA (reference sequence). V dropped 3 bases and J dropped 7; count of bases not matched to a gene: 6. The CDR3 contains 14 residues. CDR3 in DNA: TGCAGTGCTAGTCACGGACTAGCGGGAGATGAGCAGTACTTC. It encodes CSASHGLAGDEQYF.

V and J are TRBV11-2 and TRBJ2-1; 10 nucleotides agree with TRBD2. After removal of 2 bases from V and 2 bases from J, the junction contained 3 bases not matched to a gene. CDR3 size: 16 residues. Germline-derived CDR1 and CDR2 are SGHAT and FQNNGV. This CDR3 is CASSLISGGPYNEQFF. DNA of the CDR3: TGTGCCAGCAGCTTAATTAGCGGGGGGCCCTACAATGAGCAGTTCTTC.

The J gene is TRBJ1-2, the V gene TRBV20-1; D remains ambiguous. V was pared by 3 bases and J by 4 bases, with 12 bases between. The CDR3 is made up of 13 amino acids. CDR1 and CDR2 (germline): DFQATT, SNEGSKA (reference sequence). The CDR3 sequence is CSASPRVGYGYTF. The CDR3 bases are TGCAGTGCTAGTCCTAGAGTCGGCTATGGCTACACCTTC.

V gene TRBV5-1 combines with J gene TRBJ2-2, with 12 bases that match TRBD2. In germline, CDR1 is SGHRS, CDR2 YFSETQ. The CDR3 runs 16 residues. The V segment lost 0 bases and the J segment 5 bases; nucleotides outside the gene matches: 2. The CDR3 is CASSLGGLAGTGELFF. In DNA form, the CDR3 reads TGCGCCAGCAGCTTGGGTGGACTAGCGGGGACCGGGGAGCTGTTTTTT.

The chain joins TRBV4-1 to TRBJ1-5; a possible D gene is TRBD1 (5 bases). From germline, CDR1 is MGHRA and CDR2 YSYEKL. This CDR3 has 15 amino acids. Trimming pared 0 bases from V and 4 bases from J, leaving 10 bases between. CDR3 nucleotides: TGCGCCAGCAGCCAAGAATTTCAGGGAAATCAGCCCCAGCATTTT. As protein: CASSQEFQGNQPQHF.

V and J are TRBV11-1 and TRBJ1-5, with 8 bases lining up with TRBD1. Germline-derived CDR1 and CDR2 are SGHAT and FQDESV (reference sequence). This CDR3 comprises 17 residues. V gave up 4 bases and J gave up 4 bases; unmatched junction bases: 12. DNA of the CDR3: TGTGCCAGCAGCTCCCCAGCGGACAGGGAAGATAATCAGCCCCAGCATTTT. As protein: CASSSPADREDNQPQHF.